These 25 T cell receptor beta chains share one sample of origin, sequenced in a study of shared clonotypes between healthy human individuals. Only in-frame clones appear in the TCRdb table, and some are missing; sequencing was by immunoSEQ multiplex PCR. The data hold approximately 2.5 million clones, with roughly 93% observed a single time. The sequencing input was naive CD4+ T cells from PBMCs. The subset here: CD45RA+ positively selected. The receptors shown here come from a young man in good health. Some clones in this sample may be carry-over from other donors' samples.

The rearrangement joins TRBV28 to TRBJ2-5, with 13 bases aligning to TRBD2. With V trimmed by 3 bases and J by 4 bases, 5 bases remained unmatched. Germline CDR1 reads MDHEN; CDR2 reads SYDVKM. The CDR3 covers 16 residues. This CDR3 reads CASSFPGLAGIETQYF. The CDR3 DNA reads TGTGCCAGCAGTTTCCCGGGACTAGCGGGAATAGAGACCCAGTACTTC.

V is TRBV30 and J is TRBJ2-7; tentatively, D is TRBD1 (6 bases). Germline assignment: CDR1 GTSNPN and CDR2 SVGIG (reference sequence). The CDR3 loop spans 14 amino acids. V shed 0 bases and J shed 0 bases, with 9 bases lying between them. DNA for the CDR3: TGTGCCTGGAGTGTACAGGGTAGCTCCTACGAGCAGTACTTC. It specifies CAWSVQGSSYEQYF.

The rearrangement uses TRBV15 and TRBJ2-7; 8 bases match TRBD2. Germline values: CDR1 LNHNV, CDR2 YYDKDF (reference sequence). The CDR3 has 14 amino acids. The ends lost 10 bases at V and 2 bases at J; junction bases unmatched: 10. CDR3 bases: TGTGCCATCTCTTCGGGAGGGACTACCTACGAGCAGTACTTC. It yields the protein CAISSGGTTYEQYF.

The rearrangement uses TRBV18 and TRBJ2-6, with 8 bases fitting TRBD2. V trimming: 3 bases; J trimming: 2 bases; junction bases outside the gene matches: 3. CDR3 length: 16 amino acids. Per germline, CDR1 KGHSH and CDR2 LQKENI. This CDR3 reads CASSPGLVPGANVLTF. CDR3 in DNA: TGTGCCAGCTCACCGGGACTAGTCCCTGGGGCCAACGTCCTGACTTTC.

This clone was seen once. The chain carries TRBV6-1 and TRBJ1-2; maybe TRBD1 (6 bases). The V end lost 5 bases, the J end lost 2 bases, and 12 bases lay between the germline ends. Germline CDR1 reads MNHNS; CDR2 reads SASEGT. CDR3 length: 14 amino acids. For the CDR3, the DNA is TGTGCCAGCAGTTTTGAGGACAGCAACTATGGCTACACCTTC. Its translation is CASSFEDSNYGYTF.

CDR3 protein: CASSLLANGPDTQYF. DNA of the CDR3: TGTGCCAGCAGCTTATTAGCGAACGGCCCAGATACGCAGTATTTT. This chain joins TRBV11-2 and TRBJ2-3, with a possible D match to TRBD2 (5 bases). Germline V gene data show CDR1 as SGHAT and CDR2 as FQNNGV. This CDR3 has 15 residues. Trimming took 2 bases from V and 4 from J, leaving 13 bases between them.

The V and J genes are TRBV28 and TRBJ2-5; tentative D call: TRBD2 (5 bases). The CDR3 loop spans 11 amino acids. Germline CDR1 MDHEN, CDR2 SYDVKM. V lost 3 bases and J 11 bases, leaving 10 bases between the germline ends. In DNA, the CDR3 is TGTGCCAGCAGTTTGGGTGGGGAGCAGTACTTC. Amino acid sequence: CASSLGGEQYF.

The chain is built from TRBV6-5 and TRBJ2-7; 9 positions match TRBD1. Germline V gives CDR1 MNHEY, CDR2 SVGAGI. This CDR3 is built from 14 residues. Trimming removed 5 bases from V and 4 bases from J; junction bases left unmatched: 6. CDR3 protein: CASSPGTGRYEQYF. The CDR3 DNA reads TGTGCCAGCAGTCCCGGGACAGGGAGATACGAGCAGTACTTC.

CDR3 sequence reads: CATSSLGGDFEPTDTQYF. CDR3 in DNA: TGTGCCACCAGCTCGCTAGGAGGGGACTTCGAACCCACAGATACGCAGTATTTT. The chain recombines TRBV15 with TRBJ2-3; D is perhaps TRBD2 (6 bases). Germline CDR1 LNHNV, CDR2 YYDKDF (reference sequence). The V and J ends lost 5 bases and 2 bases respectively, with 23 bases between them. The CDR3 is 18 residues long.

The chain joins TRBV5-1 to TRBJ2-3; D gene unclear. The V gene lost 0 bases and the J gene lost 0 bases, with 11 bases spanning the gap. The germline V gene encodes CDR1 SGHRS and CDR2 YFSETQ. The CDR3 extends over 16 amino acids. The CDR3 loop reads CASSLAPSPSTDTQYF. CDR3 nucleotides: TGCGCCAGCAGCTTGGCGCCAAGTCCTAGCACAGATACGCAGTATTTT. Together with reference TRBV5-1 and TRBJ2-3, the CDR3 gives the full variable domain: KAGVTQTPRYLIKTRGQQVTLSCSPISGHRSVSWYQQTPGQGLQFLFEYFSETQRNKGNFPGRFSGRQFSNSRSEMNVSTLELGDSALYLCASSLAPSPSTDTQYFGPGTRLTVL.

The chain joins TRBV6-1 to TRBJ1-2, with TRBD1 as a possible D gene (5 bases). Germline V CDR1 and CDR2: MNHNS, SASEGT. The CDR3 runs to 14 residues. V lost 0 bases and J lost 6, with 11 bases in between. CDR3 nucleotides: TGTGCCAGCAGTGAAGCGGCAGGGCTTGATGGCTACACCTTC. Its translation: CASSEAAGLDGYTF.

The chain combines TRBV4-3 with TRBJ1-6; the D gene is possibly TRBD1 (6 bases). The CDR3 sequence is 16 residues long. The V end was cut by 4 bases, the J end by 7 bases, with 17 bases between. Germline V gene lookup returns CDR1 LGHNA and CDR2 YSLEER. This CDR3 reads CASSLLIRTANSPLHF. The CDR3 region has the DNA TGCGCCAGCAGCCTCCTAATTCGGACAGCGAATTCACCCCTCCACTTT.

The chain couples TRBV7-2 to TRBJ2-7; no definite D call. Germline lookup yields CDR1 SGHTA and CDR2 FQGNSA. The CDR3 consists of 13 residues. V lost 2 bases to trimming and J lost 2 bases, with 7 bases between them. In DNA form, the CDR3 reads TGTGCCAGCAGCTTAAGGACCACCTACGAGCAGTACTTC. Amino acids: CASSLRTTYEQYF. The variable domain in full, with the rest retrieved from reference TRBV7-2 and TRBJ2-7, is GAGVSQSPSNKVTEKGKDVELRCDPISGHTALYWYRQSLGQGLEFLIYFQGNSAPDKSGLPSDRFSAERTGGSVSTLTIQRTQQEDSAVYLCASSLRTTYEQYFGPGTRLTVT.

The chain uses TRBV18 and TRBJ2-1, with D tentatively TRBD1 (7 bases). This CDR3 comprises 15 residues. Germline values: CDR1 KGHSH, CDR2 LQKENI. V lost 1 base to trimming and J lost 8 bases, with 15 bases between them. DNA of the CDR3: TGTGCCAGCTCACCACGGACAGGTGGGGAGGATGAGCAGTTCTTC. This translates into CASSPRTGGEDEQFF.

The chain recombines TRBV5-1 with TRBJ2-1; TRBD2 might be the D (6 bases). CDR3 length: 15 amino acids. Trimming took off 4 bases at V and 1 base at J, with 12 bases between the two ends. Germline CDR1 is SGHRS and CDR2 is YFSETQ. The CDR3: CASSQVAGSYNEQFF. CDR3 bases: TGCGCCAGCAGCCAGGTCGCGGGGTCCTACAATGAGCAGTTCTTC.

The J gene is TRBJ1-3, the V gene TRBV5-1; the D is unclear. Per germline, CDR1 SGHRS and CDR2 YFSETQ. The ends were cut back, 1 base at V and 0 bases at J, with 8 bases in the middle. The CDR3 runs 15 residues. In DNA form, the CDR3 reads TGCGCCAGCAGCTTGTTTGCCAGCTCTGGAAACACCATATATTTT. Translating it yields CASSLFASSGNTIYF.

The V gene is TRBV9, the J gene TRBJ2-5, with TRBD1 matching 9 bases. The CDR3 sequence is 15 residues long. V dropped 3 bases and J dropped 4; count of bases not matched to a gene: 7. Germline lookup yields CDR1 SGDLS and CDR2 YYNGEE. CDR3 DNA: TGTGCCAGCAGCGCCGGTCGGACAGGGGCAGAGACCCAGTACTTC. Protein: CASSAGRTGAETQYF.

The V gene is TRBV28, the J gene TRBJ1-2; D gene unclear. The V and J ends lost 4 bases and 5 bases respectively, with 14 bases between them. Germline V CDR1 and CDR2: MDHEN, SYDVKM. This CDR3 contains 14 residues. CDR3 bases: TGTGCCAGCAGTTCCATCCCCCGGGGATATGGCTACACCTTC. Amino acids: CASSSIPRGYGYTF.

V is TRBV28 and J is TRBJ1-2; tentatively, D is TRBD1 (6 bases). From germline, CDR1 is MDHEN and CDR2 SYDVKM. V lost 7 bases and J 11 bases, leaving 14 bases between the germline ends. CDR3 length equals 11 residues. CDR3 sequence reads: CASTEDRSYTF. For the CDR3, the DNA is TGTGCCAGCACCGAAGACAGGAGTTACACCTTC.

V is TRBV6-1 and J is TRBJ2-6; D possibly corresponds to TRBD2 (5 bases). Trimming left V 4 bases short and J 0 bases short, with 10 bases between. This CDR3 region has 16 residues. Germline CDR1 reads MNHNS; CDR2 reads SASEGT. CDR3 DNA sequence: TGTGCCAGCAGTGGTAGGCGGGCCTCTGGGGCCAACGTCCTGACTTTC. It is translated as CASSGRRASGANVLTF.

This clone was counted once. The chain joins TRBV7-6 to TRBJ2-2; perhaps TRBD2 as D (5 bases). Trimming took 6 bases from V and 0 from J, leaving 8 bases between them. Germline V gives CDR1 SGHVS, CDR2 FNYEAQ. The CDR3 is 14 amino acids. The CDR3 spells CASSWGANTGELFF. CDR3 DNA: TGTGCCAGCAGTTGGGGAGCGAACACCGGGGAGCTGTTTTTT. Combining the CDR3 with reference TRBV7-6 and TRBJ2-2 gives the whole variable domain GAGVSQSPRYKVTKRGQDVALRCDPISGHVSLYWYRQALGQGPEFLTYFNYEAQQDKSGLPNDRFSAERPEGSISTLTIQRTEQRDSAMYRCASSWGANTGELFFGEGSRLTVL.

This clone has a single count. The rearrangement links TRBV18 to TRBJ1-5, with 12 bases matching TRBD1. This CDR3 is built from 16 residues. Losses at the gene ends were 6 bases for V and 3 bases for J; bases not matched to a gene: 6. Germline CDR1 and CDR2: KGHSH and LQKENI. The CDR3 loop reads CASSQGDRGPNQPQHF. DNA for the CDR3: TGTGCCAGCTCTCAAGGGGACAGGGGGCCCAATCAGCCCCAGCATTTT.

V gene TRBV7-2 combines with J gene TRBJ2-1; D is uncertain. CDR1 is SGHTA and CDR2 is FQGNSA in the germline V gene. The CDR3 contains 14 residues. V dropped 2 bases and J dropped 5 bases, with 10 bases sitting between them. CDR3 sequence reads: CASSLMVRNNEQFF. The CDR3 coding sequence is TGTGCCAGCAGCTTAATGGTCCGGAACAATGAGCAGTTCTTC. Drawing the rest from reference TRBV7-2 and TRBJ2-1, the complete variable domain is GAGVSQSPSNKVTEKGKDVELRCDPISGHTALYWYRQSLGQGLEFLIYFQGNSAPDKSGLPSDRFSAERTGGSVSTLTIQRTQQEDSAVYLCASSLMVRNNEQFFGPGTRLTVL.

CDR3 in amino acids: CASSLGRPRSNTEAFF. In nucleotides, the CDR3 is TGTGCCAGTAGTCTGGGACGCCCCCGGTCGAACACTGAAGCTTTCTTT. V is TRBV19 and J is TRBJ1-1, with a possible D match to TRBD1 (5 bases). This CDR3 is built from 16 residues. Germline CDR1 is LNHDA and CDR2 is SQIVND (reference sequence). With 5 bases removed from V and 1 base from J, the gap between germline ends came to 17 bases.

The chain carries TRBV18 and TRBJ1-2; 8 nucleotides match TRBD1. The CDR3 has 16 amino acids. Germline V gene sequence: CDR1 KGHSH, CDR2 LQKENI. The junction had 9 bases not matched to a gene; V was cut back by 3 bases and J by 3 bases. The chain's CDR3 is CASSPGQGAFDYGYTF. The CDR3 DNA follows: TGTGCCAGCTCACCGGGTCAGGGGGCCTTCGACTATGGCTACACCTTC.